This T cell receptor (beta chain) was retrieved from a study of blood T cell repertoires in COVID-19. About the research overall: Italy, Spain and the United States were the sources of the convalescent and acute COVID-19 samples. The cDNA or gDNA used as material had been derived from T cells, B-cell-depleted T cells, or PBMCs.

CDR1 is SGHRS and CDR2 is YFSETQ in the germline V gene. V lost 0 bases, J lost 6 bases, and 7 bases stayed unmatched. The length of the CDR3 is 15 residues. As originally analysed: Researchers report that nucleated cell counts were estimated from reference gene primer amplification. Clones were read by immunoSEQ multiplex PCR, and TCRdb kept only the in-frame ones, dropping some. From that table come the V and J calls and clone size; the DNA was used to work out D and trimming. The data contain about 55,000 clones, almost 85% of them seen just once; the ten biggest clones take up approximately 12%. Sequencing was done on a sample of peripheral blood. The sequence was collected from a human donor in a cohort sampled during active COVID-19. The chain carries TRBV5-1 and TRBJ2-7, with 9 bases identical to TRBD1. The CDR3 region is CASSLGTGAPPEQYF. CDR3 in DNA: TGCGCCAGCAGCTTGGGGACAGGGGCCCCTCCCGAGCAGTACTTC.